The count of the clone carrying this T cell receptor beta chain is one. This record belongs to a study of technical replicates of blood from a few donors. V gave up 0 bases and J gave up 3 bases; unmatched junction bases: 3. Germline V gene data show CDR1 as MGHRA and CDR2 as YSYEKL. CDR3 size: 15 residues. The repertoire was sequenced with immunoSEQ multiplex PCR; TCRdb's copy has only in-frame clones and lacks some. This sample has over 65,000 clones, with 94% found just once. Sequenced material: T cells isolated from PBMCs. The clonotype was recovered from a human donor in good health. The chain joins TRBV4-1 to TRBJ2-7; 9 bases align to TRBD2. Written as DNA, the CDR3 is TGCGCCAGCAGCCAAGATGAGCGGGAGGTCTACGAGCAGTACTTC. Translated, it gives CASSQDEREVYEQYF.